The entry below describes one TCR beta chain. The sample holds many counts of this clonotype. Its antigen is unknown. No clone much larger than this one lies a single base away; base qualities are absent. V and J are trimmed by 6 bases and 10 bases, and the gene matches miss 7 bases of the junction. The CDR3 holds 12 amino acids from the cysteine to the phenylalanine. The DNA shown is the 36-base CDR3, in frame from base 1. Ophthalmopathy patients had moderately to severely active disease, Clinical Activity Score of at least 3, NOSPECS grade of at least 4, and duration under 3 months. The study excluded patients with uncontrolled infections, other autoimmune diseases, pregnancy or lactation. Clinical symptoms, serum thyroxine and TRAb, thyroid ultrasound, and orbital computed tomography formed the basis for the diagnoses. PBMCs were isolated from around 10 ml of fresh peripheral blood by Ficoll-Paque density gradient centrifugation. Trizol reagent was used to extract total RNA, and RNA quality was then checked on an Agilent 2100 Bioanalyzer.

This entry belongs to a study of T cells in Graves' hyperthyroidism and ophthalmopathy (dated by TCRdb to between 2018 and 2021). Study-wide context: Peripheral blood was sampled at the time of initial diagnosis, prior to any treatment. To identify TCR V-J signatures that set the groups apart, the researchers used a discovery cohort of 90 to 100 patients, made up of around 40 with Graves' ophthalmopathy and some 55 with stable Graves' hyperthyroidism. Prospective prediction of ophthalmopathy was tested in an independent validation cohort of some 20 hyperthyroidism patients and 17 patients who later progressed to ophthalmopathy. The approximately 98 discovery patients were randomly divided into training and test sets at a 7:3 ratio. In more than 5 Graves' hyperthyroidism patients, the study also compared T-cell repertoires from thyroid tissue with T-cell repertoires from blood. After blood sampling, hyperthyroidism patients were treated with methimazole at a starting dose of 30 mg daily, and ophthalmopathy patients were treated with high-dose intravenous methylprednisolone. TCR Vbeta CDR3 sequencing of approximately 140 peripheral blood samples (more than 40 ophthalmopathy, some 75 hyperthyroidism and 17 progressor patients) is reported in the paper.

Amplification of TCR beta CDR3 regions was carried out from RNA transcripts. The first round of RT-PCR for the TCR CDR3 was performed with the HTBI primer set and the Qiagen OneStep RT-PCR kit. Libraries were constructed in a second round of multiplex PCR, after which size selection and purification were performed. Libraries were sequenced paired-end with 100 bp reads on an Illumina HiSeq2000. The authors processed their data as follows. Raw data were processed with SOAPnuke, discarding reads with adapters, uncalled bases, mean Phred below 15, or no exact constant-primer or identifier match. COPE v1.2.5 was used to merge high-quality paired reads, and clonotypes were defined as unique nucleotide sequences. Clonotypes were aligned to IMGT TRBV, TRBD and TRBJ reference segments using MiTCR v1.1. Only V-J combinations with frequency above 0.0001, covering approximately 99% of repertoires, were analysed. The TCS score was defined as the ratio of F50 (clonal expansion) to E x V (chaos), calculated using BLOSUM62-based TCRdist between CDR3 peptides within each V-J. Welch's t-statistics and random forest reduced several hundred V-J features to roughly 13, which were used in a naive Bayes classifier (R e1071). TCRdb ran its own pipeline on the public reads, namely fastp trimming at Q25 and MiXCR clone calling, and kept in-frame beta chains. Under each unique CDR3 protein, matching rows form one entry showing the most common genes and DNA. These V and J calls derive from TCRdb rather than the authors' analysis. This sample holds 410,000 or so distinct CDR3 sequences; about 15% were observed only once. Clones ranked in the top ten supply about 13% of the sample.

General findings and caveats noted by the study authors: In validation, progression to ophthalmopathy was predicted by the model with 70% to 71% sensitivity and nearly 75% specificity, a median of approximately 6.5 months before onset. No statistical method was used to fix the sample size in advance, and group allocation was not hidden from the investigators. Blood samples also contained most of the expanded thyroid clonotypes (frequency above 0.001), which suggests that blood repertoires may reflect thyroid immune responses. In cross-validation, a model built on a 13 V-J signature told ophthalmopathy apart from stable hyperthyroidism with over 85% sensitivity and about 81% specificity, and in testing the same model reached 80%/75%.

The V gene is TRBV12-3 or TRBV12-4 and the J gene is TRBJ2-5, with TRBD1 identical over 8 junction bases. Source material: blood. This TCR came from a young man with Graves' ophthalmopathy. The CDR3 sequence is CASRGQVRFQYF. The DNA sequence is TGTGCCAGCAGGGGACAGGTCAGATTCCAGTACTTC.